A selection of T cell receptor beta chains follows, all from one sample in a study of blood T cell repertoires in COVID-19. The data were produced by immunoSEQ multiplex PCR, yet TCRdb's version contains in-frame clones alone and is incomplete. The repertoire holds 250,000 to 300,000 clones, with 85% as singletons. The specimen was peripheral blood. These receptors were taken from a middle-aged man with active or convalescent COVID-19. CDR3s include the opening cysteine and the closing phenylalanine or tryptophan. A D gene is named only where the DNA matches it firmly. Clone sizes are given selectively: once, few, many, or a class where the clone is expanded.

J,V,size,D,CDR3,DNA
TRBJ1-4,TRBV18,-,-,CASSPPRATNEKLFF,TGTGCCAGCTCACCACCAAGAGCAACTAATGAAAAACTGTTTTTT
TRBJ1-5,TRBV28,-,-,CASQNYLNNQPQHF,TGTGCCAGCCAAAACTATCTCAATAATCAGCCCCAGCATTTT
TRBJ1-2,TRBV2,-,-,CASRYRLAHGYTF,TGTGCCAGCAGATACAGGTTAGCCCATGGCTACACCTTC
TRBJ2-5,TRBV5-6,-,-,CASSLADGGRQETQYF,TGTGCCAGCAGCTTGGCCGACGGTGGGAGACAAGAGACCCAGTACTTC
TRBJ1-1,TRBV6-5,once,-,CASSRKANTEAFF,TGTGCCAGCAGTCGTAAAGCGAACACTGAAGCTTTCTTT
TRBJ2-7,TRBV6-5,-,TRBD1,CASRFSGGRGEQYF,TGTGCCAGCAGATTTTCAGGGGGCAGGGGCGAGCAGTACTTC
TRBJ2-2,TRBV3-1/TRBV3-2,-,TRBD2,CASSPSGANTGELFF,TGTGCCAGCAGCCCTAGCGGGGCGAACACCGGGGAGCTGTTTTTT
TRBJ2-2,TRBV7-3,-,TRBD2,CASSPGLANTGELFF,TGTGCCAGCAGCCCCGGACTAGCGAACACCGGGGAGCTGTTTTTT
TRBJ2-3,TRBV12-3/TRBV12-4,few,-,CASAPGVTDTQYF,TGTGCCAGCGCCCCGGGGGTCACAGATACGCAGTATTTT
TRBJ2-7,TRBV16,-,-,CASSPSGSREQYF,TGTGCCAGCAGCCCTAGTGGGAGTAGGGAGCAGTACTTC
TRBJ2-1,TRBV11-2,-,-,CASSLTPHGPIRGEQFF,TGTGCCAGCAGTCTAACACCCCACGGACCAATAAGGGGGGAGCAGTTCTTC
TRBJ2-7,TRBV11-2,-,TRBD1,CASSFSGTGAYEQYF,TGTGCCAGCAGCTTTTCCGGGACAGGTGCCTACGAGCAGTACTTC
TRBJ1-1,TRBV28,-,TRBD1,CASSLHTTGTGGGTFF,TGTGCCAGCAGTTTGCATACAACCGGGACAGGCGGAGGTACTTTCTTT
TRBJ2-4,TRBV2,-,TRBD2,CASSTTSGPLAKNIQYF,TGTGCCAGCAGTACTACTAGCGGACCACTAGCCAAAAACATTCAGTACTTC
TRBJ1-1,TRBV19,-,-,CASARGTEAFF,TGTGCCAGTGCCAGGGGCACTGAAGCTTTCTTT
TRBJ2-7,TRBV4-3,-,-,CASSHGTSSSYEQYF,TGCGCCAGCAGCCACGGGACATCGAGCTCCTACGAGCAGTACTTC
TRBJ2-6,TRBV9,-,TRBD1,CASSGTGDYSGANVLTF,TGTGCCAGCAGCGGGACAGGGGACTACTCTGGGGCCAACGTCCTGACTTTC